The sequence of this T cell receptor (beta chain) was determined in a study of T cells in Graves' hyperthyroidism and ophthalmopathy. Whole-study findings and limits: Researchers found most expanded thyroid clonotypes above 0.001 in blood as well.

Worth noting for this clonotype: What it binds is not known.

RNA transcripts provided the source from which TCR beta CDR3 regions were amplified. Primed by the HTBI set, a first-round RT-PCR was run on the TCR CDR3. TCRdb itself ran the multiplex PCR reads through MiXCR, one entry per CDR3 protein. Of hundreds of thousands of distinct CDR3 sequences listed, roughly 14% are singletons. The CDR3 spans 13 residues. J gave up 10 bases and V 4 bases, and 6 bases lay outside the gene matches. Germline lookup yields CDR1 SEHNR and CDR2 FQNEAQ (reference sequence). This clonotype originated in a woman in her thirties or forties with Graves' ophthalmopathy. Material: blood. The gene calls are TRBV7-9 and TRBJ1-5, with 8 bases that match TRBD1. DNA for the CDR3: TGTGCCAGCAGCTCATTACAGGGGGAACCCCAGCATTTT. Translation gives CASSSLQGEPQHF.